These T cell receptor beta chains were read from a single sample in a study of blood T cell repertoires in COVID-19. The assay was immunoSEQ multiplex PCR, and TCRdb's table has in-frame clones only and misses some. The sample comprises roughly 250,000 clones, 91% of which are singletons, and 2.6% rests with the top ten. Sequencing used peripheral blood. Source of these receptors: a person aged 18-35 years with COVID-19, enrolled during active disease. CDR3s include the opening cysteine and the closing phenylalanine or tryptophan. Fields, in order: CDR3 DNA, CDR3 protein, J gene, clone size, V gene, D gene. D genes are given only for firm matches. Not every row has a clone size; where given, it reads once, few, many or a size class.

CDR3nt: TGCGCCAGCAGTGAGGGACTAGCGGGGGCCCAAGAGACCCAGTACTTC
CDR3aa: CASSEGLAGAQETQYF
j_gene: TRBJ2-5
abundance: -
v_gene: TRBV10-1
d_gene: TRBD2

CDR3nt: TGTGCCAGCAGCCTCCCTGGGGCCAACGTCCTGACTTTC
CDR3aa: CASSLPGANVLTF
j_gene: TRBJ2-6
abundance: -
v_gene: TRBV6-5
d_gene: -

CDR3nt: TGCCCACGGAAGCTCCGGAGGCCCCAGCATTTT
CDR3aa: CPRKLRRPQHF
j_gene: TRBJ1-5
abundance: -
v_gene: TRBV20-1
d_gene: -

CDR3nt: TGTGCCAGCAGCCCCGCCGGCGGGCTCTACGAGCAGTACTTC
CDR3aa: CASSPAGGLYEQYF
j_gene: TRBJ2-7
abundance: -
v_gene: TRBV9
d_gene: -

CDR3nt: TGTGCCAGCAGCTTCAGGGCTTGGCAGCCCCAGCATTTT
CDR3aa: CASSFRAWQPQHF
j_gene: TRBJ1-5
abundance: -
v_gene: TRBV7-8
d_gene: -

CDR3nt: TGCGCCAGCAGCCAAAAGGGACAGGGGTATGGCTACACCTTC
CDR3aa: CASSQKGQGYGYTF
j_gene: TRBJ1-2
abundance: -
v_gene: TRBV4-1
d_gene: TRBD1

CDR3nt: TGTGCCATCAGTAGGACAGGTGGAAACACCATATATTTT
CDR3aa: CAISRTGGNTIYF
j_gene: TRBJ1-3
abundance: -
v_gene: TRBV10-3
d_gene: TRBD1

CDR3nt: TGTGCCAGCAGTCAGGGGGCGCGGGGCTATGGCTACACCTTC
CDR3aa: CASSQGARGYGYTF
j_gene: TRBJ1-2
abundance: -
v_gene: TRBV3-1/TRBV3-2
d_gene: TRBD1

CDR3nt: TGCGCCAGCAGTGAGGTGACTAGGGGTAATCGGCTCTTC
CDR3aa: CASSEVTRGNRLF
j_gene: TRBJ2-1
abundance: -
v_gene: TRBV10-1
d_gene: -

CDR3nt: TGTGCCAGCAGTTCTGGACAGGCACCAAATCAGCCCCAGCATTTT
CDR3aa: CASSSGQAPNQPQHF
j_gene: TRBJ1-5
abundance: once
v_gene: TRBV6-5
d_gene: TRBD1

CDR3nt: TGTGCCAGCAGTGAGCGCAGGTTGGACACTGAAGCTTTCTTT
CDR3aa: CASSERRLDTEAFF
j_gene: TRBJ1-1
abundance: -
v_gene: TRBV2
d_gene: -

CDR3nt: TGTGCCAGCAGTCCAACCCGGGCTCAGGGGGTCAATGAGCAGTTCTTC
CDR3aa: CASSPTRAQGVNEQFF
j_gene: TRBJ2-1
abundance: -
v_gene: TRBV27
d_gene: TRBD1

CDR3nt: TGTGCCAGCAGCTTACAGGGCAACAATGAGCAGTTCTTC
CDR3aa: CASSLQGNNEQFF
j_gene: TRBJ2-1
abundance: -
v_gene: TRBV13
d_gene: -

CDR3nt: TGTGCCAGCAGCCAGTCTTTTGGCGGGGGGGATGAGCAGTTCTTC
CDR3aa: CASSQSFGGGDEQFF
j_gene: TRBJ2-1
abundance: -
v_gene: TRBV11-2
d_gene: TRBD2

CDR3nt: TGCGCCAGCAGCTTGGACTCGGGACTGGAGCAAAACAATGAGCAGTTCTTC
CDR3aa: CASSLDSGLEQNNEQFF
j_gene: TRBJ2-1
abundance: -
v_gene: TRBV5-1
d_gene: -

CDR3nt: TGTGCCAGCAGCAAAAGTTCCGGTCAGGGGAGAGCAGAGACCCAGTACTTC
CDR3aa: CASSKSSGQGRAETQYF
j_gene: TRBJ2-5
abundance: -
v_gene: TRBV21-1
d_gene: -